These 22 T cell receptor beta chains share one sample of origin, sequenced in a study of cytomegalovirus exposure and HLA in healthy donors. The primer mix had 60 Vbeta and 13 Jbeta primers. Profiling relied on immunoSEQ multiplex PCR, and the TCRdb table lists in-frame clones only, not all of them. In the table there are about 140,000 clones, approximately 79% of which are singletons. The sequencing input was PBMCs. The source of these receptors is a man in his late teens or twenties in good health and CMV-seronegative.

The chain is built from TRBV11-2 and TRBJ1-1; tentative D call: TRBD1 (5 bases). Trimming stripped 1 base from V and 1 base from J, with 13 bases between. The CDR3 loop spans 16 amino acids. CDR1 is SGHAT, CDR2 FQNNGV, per germline. CDR3 region: CASSLVPQTENTEAFF. The CDR3 bases are TGTGCCAGCAGCTTAGTGCCTCAGACAGAGAACACTGAAGCTTTCTTT.

This clone was recorded a few times. V usage is TRBV5-5 and J usage is TRBJ2-7; 8 nucleotides agree with TRBD1. V was clipped by 5 bases and J by 5 bases; unmatched bases: 9. The germline gives CDR1 SGHKS, CDR2 YYEKEE (reference sequence). This CDR3 is 14 amino acids long. The CDR3 nucleotides are TGTGCCAGCAGTCAGACAGGGGTGTATAACGAGCAGTACTTC. This codes for CASSQTGVYNEQYF.

The chain combines TRBV2 with TRBJ2-5; D is perhaps TRBD2 (7 bases). The better agreement between TRBJ2-7 and the DNA end casts doubt on the J call. Germline lookup yields CDR1 SNHLY and CDR2 FYNNEI. The CDR3 consists of 17 residues. The DNA of the CDR3 is TGTGCCAGCACTGGGGATTCGGGGGGCCGGCGCTCCTACGAGCAGTACTTC. Translation: CASTGDSGGRRSYEQYF.

This clone was observed a single time. The chain carries TRBV19 and TRBJ2-6; D not resolved. There are 15 residues in the CDR3. V was shortened by 6 bases and J by 0 bases, with 9 bases between the two germline ends. CDR1 LNHDA and CDR2 SQIVND come from the germline V gene (reference sequence). Here the CDR3 reads CASSLITSGANVLTF. In DNA form, the CDR3 reads TGTGCCAGTAGCCTAATTACCTCTGGGGCCAACGTCCTGACTTTC. Combining the CDR3 with reference TRBV19 and TRBJ2-6 gives the whole variable domain DGGITQSPKYLFRKEGQNVTLSCEQNLNHDAMYWYRQDPGQGLRLIYYSQIVNDFQKGDIAEGYSVSREKKESFPLTVTSAQKNPTAFYLCASSLITSGANVLTFGAGSRLTVL.

The CDR3 nucleotides are TGCAGCGTTGAAAACAGGGGGCGGGAGGGCTACACCTTC. It specifies CSVENRGREGYTF. V and J are TRBV29-1 and TRBJ1-2; 9 bases align to TRBD1. The germline V gene has CDR1 SQVTM and CDR2 ANQGSEA. The CDR3 length is 13 residues. With V trimmed by 2 bases and J by 8 bases, 6 bases remained unmatched.

The genes are TRBV19 and TRBJ1-6; 8 bases agree with TRBD1. This CDR3 is built from 16 residues. V gave up 5 bases and J gave up 6 bases; unmatched junction bases: 9. Germline V gene data show CDR1 as LNHDA and CDR2 as SQIVND (reference sequence). CDR3 region: CASSRTGGNINSPLHF. CDR3 nucleotides: TGTGCCAGTAGTCGTACAGGGGGGAACATTAATTCACCCCTCCACTTT.

The chain has TRBV2 and TRBJ1-6; a possible D gene is TRBD1 (5 bases). The CDR3 has 15 amino acids. V was cut by 7 bases and J by 9 bases, with 19 bases left in between. Germline CDR1 SNHLY, CDR2 FYNNEI. CDR3: CASKALKDTFSPLHF. DNA for the CDR3: TGTGCCAGCAAGGCGCTTAAGGACACCTTTTCACCCCTCCACTTT. Based on the CDR3 plus reference TRBV2 and TRBJ1-6, the full variable domain is EPEVTQTPSHQVTQMGQEVILRCVPISNHLYFYWYRQILGQKVEFLVSFYNNEISEKSEIFDDQFSVERPDGSNFTLKIRSTKLEDSAMYFCASKALKDTFSPLHFGNGTRLTVT.

This chain joins TRBV10-3 and TRBJ1-1; D gene ambiguous. V was trimmed by 0 bases and J by 7 bases, leaving 6 bases between them. CDR1 ENHRY and CDR2 SYGVKD come from the germline V gene. The CDR3 extends over 12 amino acids. The CDR3 spells CAISESRYEAFF. DNA for the CDR3: TGTGCCATCAGTGAGTCGCGGTATGAAGCTTTCTTT.

V usage is TRBV27 and J usage is TRBJ2-5; 13 bases match TRBD2. From germline, CDR1 is MNHEY and CDR2 SMNVEV (reference sequence). The CDR3 runs 16 residues. Trimming removed 2 bases from V and 2 bases from J; junction bases left unmatched: 2. Here the CDR3 reads CASSLRGLAGQETQYF. CDR3 sequence (DNA): TGTGCCAGCAGTTTACGGGGACTAGCGGGACAAGAGACCCAGTACTTC.

The V and J genes are TRBV6-5 and TRBJ1-1; perhaps TRBD1 as D (5 bases). The CDR3 totals 13 residues. The germline gives CDR1 MNHEY, CDR2 SVGAGI. Trimming took 6 bases from V and 2 from J, leaving 10 bases between them. CDR3 residues: CASRFQGNTEAFF. In nucleotides, the CDR3 is TGTGCCAGCAGGTTTCAGGGTAACACTGAAGCTTTCTTT.

This chain links TRBV6-5 with TRBJ1-4, with D tentatively TRBD1 (5 bases). Between the trimmed V and J ends, which lost 5 bases and 3 bases, there was a span of 10 bases. This CDR3 spans 14 amino acids. From germline, CDR1 is MNHEY and CDR2 SVGAGI. The CDR3 sequence: CASSPGQANEKLFF. CDR3 nucleotide sequence: TGTGCCAGCAGTCCCGGACAAGCTAATGAAAAACTGTTTTTT.

The J gene is TRBJ2-7, the V gene TRBV27; 12 positions agree with TRBD1. Germline V gives CDR1 MNHEY, CDR2 SMNVEV (reference sequence). V gave up 3 bases and J gave up 5 bases; unmatched junction bases: 5. This CDR3 has 15 amino acids. The CDR3 reads CASSFLGTGGHEQYF. The CDR3, as DNA: TGTGCCAGCAGTTTTCTAGGGACAGGGGGCCACGAGCAGTACTTC.

V gene TRBV19 combines with J gene TRBJ1-5; 9 bases match TRBD1. Germline trimming cut 5 bases from V and 4 bases from J; bases unmatched to any gene: 3. This CDR3 has 14 amino acids. From germline, CDR1 is LNHDA and CDR2 SQIVND (reference sequence). The CDR3 protein is CASSLGTGNQPQHF. CDR3 nucleotide sequence: TGTGCCAGTAGTCTAGGGACAGGGAATCAGCCCCAGCATTTT. Variable domain in full (rest from reference TRBV19 and TRBJ1-5): DGGITQSPKYLFRKEGQNVTLSCEQNLNHDAMYWYRQDPGQGLRLIYYSQIVNDFQKGDIAEGYSVSREKKESFPLTVTSAQKNPTAFYLCASSLGTGNQPQHFGDGTRLSIL.

This clone has a handful of counts. Other DNA sequences in the sample encode the same CDR3. The chain combines TRBV7-2 with TRBJ2-5; a possible D gene is TRBD2 (5 bases). Germline assignment: CDR1 SGHTA and CDR2 FQGNSA. The CDR3 has 14 amino acids. Trimming cost V 4 bases and J 4 bases, with 13 bases left between them. CDR3 DNA sequence: TGTGCCAGCAGCTCAGGAGGCGCGTTAGAGACCCAGTACTTC. Translation: CASSSGGALETQYF.

This sequence joins TRBV2 and TRBJ2-5; TRBD1 aligns across 10 bases. CDR3 size: 15 residues. J gave up 4 bases and V 7 bases, and 9 bases lay outside the gene matches. Germline CDR1 is SNHLY and CDR2 is FYNNEI. The CDR3 DNA reads as TGTGCCAGCATCGACAGGGGGCTAGGGGGAGAGACCCAGTACTTC. Protein product: CASIDRGLGGETQYF. The full variable domain, completed using reference TRBV2 and TRBJ2-5, is EPEVTQTPSHQVTQMGQEVILRCVPISNHLYFYWYRQILGQKVEFLVSFYNNEISEKSEIFDDQFSVERPDGSNFTLKIRSTKLEDSAMYFCASIDRGLGGETQYFGPGTRLLVL.

V is TRBV7-9 and J is TRBJ1-3; D is uncertain. The germline V and J ends were trimmed by 5 bases and 4 bases, with 9 bases remaining between them. Germline V gene lookup returns CDR1 SEHNR and CDR2 FQNEAQ (reference sequence). The CDR3 runs to 13 residues. The CDR3: CASSLGGGNTIYF. CDR3 nucleotide sequence: TGTGCCAGCAGCCTAGGAGGAGGAAACACCATATATTTT. Complete variable domain (other parts from reference TRBV7-9 and TRBJ1-3): DTGVSQNPRHKITKRGQNVTFRCDPISEHNRLYWYRQTLGQGPEFLTYFQNEAQLEKSRLLSDRFSAERPKGSFSTLEIQRTEQGDSAMYLCASSLGGGNTIYFGEGSWLTVV.

The V and J genes are TRBV5-6 and TRBJ1-1; the match to TRBD1 covers 9 bases. Trimming at V came to 4 bases and at J to 6 bases, leaving 16 bases not matched to a gene. CDR1 is SGHDT, CDR2 YYEEEE, per germline. The CDR3 covers 17 residues. The CDR3 protein is CASSPIRGQGKLAEAFF. DNA for the CDR3: TGTGCCAGCAGCCCCATTAGAGGACAGGGGAAACTAGCTGAAGCTTTCTTT. The entire variable domain, with the rest obtained from reference TRBV5-6 and TRBJ1-1, is as follows: DAGVTQSPTHLIKTRGQQVTLRCSPKSGHDTVSWYQQALGQGPQFIFQYYEEEERQRGNFPDRFSGHQFPNYSSELNVNALLLGDSALYLCASSPIRGQGKLAEAFFGQGTRLTVV.

The chain recombines TRBV5-1 with TRBJ2-3; D call uncertain. V was shortened by 5 bases and J by 6 bases, with 7 bases between the two germline ends. The CDR3 runs 11 residues. Germline V gene lookup returns CDR1 SGHRS and CDR2 YFSETQ. CDR3 in amino acids: CASRSGDTQYF. For the CDR3, the DNA is TGCGCCAGCAGGTCCGGGGATACGCAGTATTTT.

V is TRBV5-6 and J is TRBJ1-6; no clear D. Germline V gives CDR1 SGHDT, CDR2 YYEEEE. This CDR3 has 16 amino acids. The V end lost 4 bases, the J end lost 0 bases, and 11 bases lay between the germline ends. The CDR3: CASSLGWSSYNSPLHF. Written as DNA, the CDR3 is TGTGCCAGCAGCCTTGGGTGGAGCTCCTATAATTCACCCCTCCACTTT. Full variable domain (remainder filled in from reference TRBV5-6 and TRBJ1-6): DAGVTQSPTHLIKTRGQQVTLRCSPKSGHDTVSWYQQALGQGPQFIFQYYEEEERQRGNFPDRFSGHQFPNYSSELNVNALLLGDSALYLCASSLGWSSYNSPLHFGNGTRLTVT.

This chain links TRBV2 with TRBJ1-5; maybe TRBD1 (5 bases). This CDR3 is built from 16 residues. V was trimmed by 0 bases and J by 1 base, leaving 10 bases between them. Germline V gene sequence: CDR1 SNHLY, CDR2 FYNNEI. The chain's CDR3 is CASSEALGGSNQPQHF. CDR3 coding DNA: TGTGCCAGCAGTGAAGCGCTTGGGGGGAGCAATCAGCCCCAGCATTTT.

Written as DNA, the CDR3 is TGTGCCAGCAGCTTGGAATACAGGGGAGCTAACTATGGCTACACCTTC. It codes for CASSLEYRGANYGYTF. The rearrangement joins TRBV5-6 to TRBJ1-2; 7 nucleotides match TRBD1. The CDR3 spans 16 residues. Trimming cost V 0 bases and J 0 bases; bases outside gene matches: 5. Germline CDR1 SGHDT, CDR2 YYEEEE.

The chain couples TRBV19 to TRBJ1-6; 10 positions match TRBD1. The CDR3 spans 14 residues. V gave up 6 bases and J gave up 7 bases; unmatched junction bases: 3. Germline CDR1 and CDR2: LNHDA and SQIVND (reference sequence). In DNA form, the CDR3 reads TGTGCCAGTAGCGGGACAGGGGACAATTCACCCCTCCACTTT. Its protein is CASSGTGDNSPLHF.